The TCR beta chain described here comes from a study of blood T cell repertoires in COVID-19 (dated by TCRdb to about 2020). Study-level background: Samples covering the acute and convalescent phases of COVID-19 were provided by collaborators in the United States, Italy and Spain. The material from the prospective study consisted of cDNA or gDNA derived from T cells, B-cell-depleted T cells, or PBMCs. Subjects who had been exposed to COVID-19, were actively infected with it, or had recovered from it provided the deeply sampled blood TCRbeta repertoires that made up the dataset. The repertoires were released in a freely available public database intended as a resource for research on the immune response to SARS-CoV-2. The samples were drawn from two sources: the first 160 participants of the ongoing ImmuneRACE study, and some 1,300 subjects contributed by 6 global collaborators. Sample metadata almost always included a de-identified subject ID, COVID-19 status, age in years and sex. Where HLA class I and class II types were available, the types were taken from metadata supplied by the sample provider, not from assay-based typing.

In regard to this clone: No cognate antigen has been identified for it. Base qualities were left out, and no much larger clone turns up one base away.

After removal of 4 bases from V and 8 bases from J, the junction retains 10 bases not matched to a gene. The germline V gene supplies CDR1 SGHTA and CDR2 FQGNSA. The CDR3 contains 15 residues, cysteine and phenylalanine counted. Only the CDR3 part of the read is kept: 45 bases, read in frame from the first base. Collaborating institutions collected whole blood in K2EDTA tubes following their own protocols. For TCRbeta analysis, collaborators shipped samples as frozen whole blood, isolated PBMCs, or DNA extracted from either of those sample types. On the study overall, not on this receptor specifically: How much clinical and demographic metadata was included differed by source and by participant, and the metadata was provided uncurated.

TCRbeta CDR3 regions were amplified from genomic DNA using the immunoSEQ Assay, a bias-controlled multiplex PCR. The study's own analysis went as follows. The number of nucleated cells in each sample was estimated by amplification of reference gene primers within the assay. Sequence reads were collapsed and filtered to measure the absolute abundance of every unique TCRbeta CDR3 rearrangement. For each sample, productive Simpson clonality was calculated by taking the square root of Simpson's diversity index across productive rearrangements. Imported from immuneACCESS, the table was reduced by TCRdb to in-frame sequences with V and J called. These copies leave out some clones; in studies compared against another copy, an unresolved V gene accounts for under half, and the cause of the remainder is not known. V and J calls and clone size are given by that table; D and trimming were obtained from the DNA. The sample includes about 64,000 clones, with about 78% observed a single time. The ten largest clones take up around 13% of the sample.

The sample consisted of peripheral blood. This TCR was recovered from a man older than 75 with acute or convalescent COVID-19. The sequence is built from TRBV7-2 and TRBJ2-1; 8 bases in the junction line up with TRBD1. Here is the DNA: TGTGCCAGCAGCTCCCGGACAGGGCCCTTGGATGAGCAGTTCTTC. This codes for CASSSRTGPLDEQFF.